Below are 20 T cell receptor beta chains sequenced from a single sample in a study of cytomegalovirus exposure and HLA in healthy donors. PCR used 60 Vbeta primers and 13 Jbeta primers. The table came from immunoSEQ multiplex PCR; TCRdb's copy has only in-frame clones and leaves some out. The repertoire has 75,000 or so clones, 70% to 75% of them found once; the top ten carry about a fifth. The sequenced sample was PBMCs. These receptors came from a woman aged 30 to 39 in good health and CMV-seropositive.

The CDR3 DNA follows: TGTGCCAGCTCACCCGACAGGAATCAGCCCCAGCATTTT. Translated, it gives CASSPDRNQPQHF. V gene TRBV18 combines with J gene TRBJ1-5; D perhaps matches TRBD1 (6 bases). V was shortened by 3 bases and J by 4 bases, with 7 bases between the two germline ends. Germline loops: CDR1 KGHSH, CDR2 LQKENI. The CDR3 is made up of 13 amino acids.

The chain carries TRBV28 and TRBJ1-1; 8 bases align to TRBD1. The germline V gene has CDR1 MDHEN and CDR2 SYDVKM. V lost 5 bases, J lost 8 bases, and 13 bases stayed unmatched. CDR3 size: 15 residues. The CDR3 region is CASSPRQGTIEEAFF. CDR3 sequence (DNA): TGTGCCAGCAGTCCCCGACAGGGGACGATTGAGGAAGCTTTCTTT.

This chain connects TRBV5-4 to TRBJ1-1; perhaps TRBD1 as D (5 bases). This CDR3 has 14 amino acids. CDR1 is SGHNT, CDR2 YYREEE, per germline (reference sequence). Between the trimmed V and J ends, which lost 4 bases and 0 bases, there was a span of 10 bases. This chain's CDR3 is CASSHDSLNTEAFF. The DNA for the CDR3 is TGTGCCAGCAGCCACGACAGTCTGAACACTGAAGCTTTCTTT.

CDR3 sequence reads: CASSESWAGGWEQYF. The CDR3 DNA is TGTGCCAGCAGTGAATCTTGGGCTGGAGGATGGGAGCAGTACTTC. The J gene is TRBJ2-7, the V gene TRBV25-1; D may be TRBD2 (5 bases). Per the germline V gene, CDR1 is MGHDK and CDR2 is SYGVNS. The CDR3 length is 15 residues. Trimming cost V 1 base and J 7 bases, with 17 bases left between them.

The rearrangement links TRBV29-1 to TRBJ1-2, with 8 bases identical to TRBD1. In germline, CDR1 is SQVTM, CDR2 ANQGSEA. The V and J ends lost 6 bases and 4 bases, in that order; junction bases with no gene match: 10. The length of the CDR3 is 14 residues. The DNA for the CDR3 is TGCAGCGTCCGGCGGCAGGGGGCCTTCTATGGCTACACCTTC. Its translation: CSVRRQGAFYGYTF.

V and J are TRBV6-5 and TRBJ2-1; 8 nucleotides align to TRBD1. This CDR3 has 13 residues. CDR1 is MNHEY, CDR2 SVGAGI, per germline. The trim removed 8 bases at V and 9 bases at J, leaving 9 bases unmatched. DNA for the CDR3: TGTGCCAGCCGGGACAGGACGCTCGTTGAGCAGTTCTTC. It encodes CASRDRTLVEQFF.

This rearrangement joins TRBV9 to TRBJ2-7; 10 bases are shared with TRBD2. Losses at the gene ends were 3 bases for V and 7 bases for J; bases not matched to a gene: 1. CDR1 is SGDLS, CDR2 YYNGEE, per germline. The CDR3 sequence is 12 residues long. DNA for the CDR3: TGTGCCAGCAGCGCGACTAGCGGGGAGCAGTACTTC. Translation gives CASSATSGEQYF.

There are a few counts of this clone. The chain is built from TRBV4-3 and TRBJ2-3; TRBD2 aligns across 8 bases. After removal of 4 bases from V and 3 bases from J, the junction contained 12 bases not matched to a gene. This CDR3 is built from 17 residues. Germline V gene lookup returns CDR1 LGHNA and CDR2 YSLEER. The CDR3 DNA is TGCGCCAGCAGCCGCGGAGTCGCGAGCGGGAGAACAGATACGCAGTATTTT. Its protein product is CASSRGVASGRTDTQYF.

This rearrangement joins TRBV29-1 to TRBJ2-7, with D uncertain. With 4 bases removed from V and 0 bases from J, the gap between germline ends came to 10 bases. CDR3 length equals 13 residues. CDR1 and CDR2 (germline): SQVTM, ANQGSEA. The CDR3 bases are TGCAGCGTTGCCTTGGGCTACTCCTACGAGCAGTACTTC. Protein: CSVALGYSYEQYF.

The chain recombines TRBV6-1 with TRBJ2-7; 9 bases match TRBD2. With V trimmed by 6 bases and J by 2 bases, 8 bases remained unmatched. Germline loops: CDR1 MNHNS, CDR2 SASEGT. This CDR3 is built from 15 residues. The chain's CDR3 is CASRGFGLATYEQYF. In DNA form, the CDR3 reads TGTGCCAGCAGGGGCTTTGGACTAGCGACCTACGAGCAGTACTTC.

The rearrangement uses TRBV23-1 and TRBJ2-7; D is uncertain. TRBV23-1 is an ORF, and what it does is uncertain. CDR3 length: 15 residues. V was shortened by 3 bases and J by 5 bases, with 17 bases between the two germline ends. The CDR3 region is CASSHRGLLKDEQYF. The DNA of the CDR3 is TGCGCCAGCAGTCATCGCGGCCTCCTGAAGGACGAGCAGTACTTC.

The sample holds a few counts of this clone. The rearrangement uses TRBV9 and TRBJ1-4; no firm D call. The V and J ends lost 0 bases and 4 bases respectively, with 7 bases between them. The CDR3 covers 14 residues. The V gene's germline CDR1 is SGDLS and CDR2 YYNGEE. The CDR3 DNA reads TGTGCCAGCAGCGTAGGCGTTCATAATGAAAAACTGTTTTTT. This translates into CASSVGVHNEKLFF. The full variable domain, in which reference TRBV9 and TRBJ1-4 provide the parts outside the CDR3, is DSGVTQTPKHLITATGQRVTLRCSPRSGDLSVYWYQQSLDQGLQFLIQYYNGEERAKGNILERFSAQQFPDLHSELNLSSLELGDSALYFCASSVGVHNEKLFFGSGTQLSVL.

The genes are TRBV6-5 and TRBJ2-1; 7 bases are shared with TRBD2. The CDR3 runs 14 residues. The V and J ends lost 7 bases and 1 base, in that order; junction bases with no gene match: 4. The germline gives CDR1 MNHEY, CDR2 SVGAGI. CDR3 sequence: CASNRGGSYNEQFF. CDR3 DNA: TGTGCCAGCAATAGGGGAGGGTCCTACAATGAGCAGTTCTTC.

To note about this clone: The sample contains more than one DNA sequence encoding this CDR3. The V and J genes are TRBV6-5 and TRBJ1-2, with TRBD1 identical over 8 bases. V dropped 5 bases and J dropped 9; count of bases not matched to a gene: 5. The CDR3 is 12 amino acids. Germline CDR1 and CDR2: MNHEY and SVGAGI. CDR3 region: CASSPGQGRYTF. The CDR3 DNA sequence: TGTGCCAGCAGTCCAGGACAGGGCCGCTACACCTTC.

The chain couples TRBV7-9 to TRBJ2-4; D not resolved. The CDR3 is 14 amino acids. With 1 base removed from V and 2 bases from J, the gap between germline ends came to 6 bases. Germline V CDR1 and CDR2: SEHNR, FQNEAQ (reference sequence). This CDR3 reads CASSLDHSKNIQYF. The CDR3 nucleotides are TGTGCCAGCAGCTTAGACCACTCCAAAAACATTCAGTACTTC.

The rearrangement links TRBV7-9 to TRBJ2-7; D may be TRBD2 (6 bases). V lost 5 bases and J lost 2, with 13 bases in between. Germline V lookup: CDR1 SEHNR, CDR2 FQNEAQ (reference sequence). This CDR3 comprises 14 residues. The CDR3 region is CASSHFSGAYEQYF. DNA of the CDR3: TGTGCCAGCAGCCATTTTAGCGGAGCCTACGAGCAGTACTTC.

This clone came up once. The chain joins TRBV21-1 to TRBJ1-2. TRBV21-1 is tagged as a pseudogene. The CDR3 is 15 amino acids. CDR3 in DNA: TGTGCCAGCAGCAAAGTAGAGCCCCTCGAATATGGCTACACCTTC. Amino acid sequence: CASSKVEPLEYGYTF.

CDR3 sequence reads: CASSENRGTPTEQFF. The CDR3 DNA reads TGTGCCAGCAGTGAAAACAGGGGAACACCCACTGAGCAGTTCTTC. The J gene is TRBJ2-1, the V gene TRBV2; 7 positions agree with TRBD1. Trimming removed 2 bases from V and 9 bases from J; junction bases left unmatched: 10. Germline V gives CDR1 SNHLY, CDR2 FYNNEI. The CDR3 spans 15 residues.

The gene calls are TRBV5-1 and TRBJ2-7; D may be TRBD1 (5 bases). The CDR3 covers 14 residues. CDR1 is SGHRS and CDR2 is YFSETQ in the germline V gene. Deletions cut 1 base from V and 2 bases from J, with 10 bases between. CDR3 nucleotide sequence: TGCGCCAGCAGCTTGTTGGACAAAACCTACGAGCAGTACTTC. It translates to CASSLLDKTYEQYF. The full variable domain, with the rest looked up from reference TRBV5-1 and TRBJ2-7, is KAGVTQTPRYLIKTRGQQVTLSCSPISGHRSVSWYQQTPGQGLQFLFEYFSETQRNKGNFPGRFSGRQFSNSRSEMNVSTLELGDSALYLCASSLLDKTYEQYFGPGTRLTVT.

This clone was seen a few times. The chain is built from TRBV5-4 and TRBJ1-1; D is ambiguous. The CDR3 is 12 amino acids. Trimming removed 3 bases from V and 7 bases from J, with 10 bases in between. Germline lookup yields CDR1 SGHNT and CDR2 YYREEE (reference sequence). CDR3 residues: CASSSRSFEAFF. CDR3 in DNA: TGTGCCAGCAGCTCGAGGAGTTTTGAAGCTTTCTTT.